Listed below are T cell receptor beta chains from one sample, sequenced in a study of blood T cell repertoires in COVID-19. The table came from immunoSEQ multiplex PCR; TCRdb's copy has only in-frame clones and leaves some out. The sample records 280,000 or so clones, 85% to 90% being singletons. Input material: PBMCs or T cells enriched from blood (not recorded which). The receptors derive from a woman aged 50 to 60 who had been exposed to COVID-19. The CDR3 runs from the conserved cysteine through the conserved F or W. The order of the fields is V gene, J gene, CDR3 length, D gene, CDR3 protein, CDR3 DNA. D genes are given only for firm matches.

>TRBV11-2|TRBJ1-5|15|TRBD1
CASSLLGGAGQPQHF
TGTGCCAGCAGCTTATTAGGGGGCGCCGGACAGCCCCAGCATTTT
>TRBV11-2|TRBJ2-1|16|TRBD2
CASSLVLAGKVNEQFF
TGTGCCAGCAGCTTAGTTCTAGCGGGGAAAGTCAATGAGCAGTTCTTC
>TRBV19|TRBJ1-4|13|.
CASRAGHYEKLFF
TGTGCCAGTCGGGCAGGGCATTATGAAAAACTGTTTTTT
>TRBV28|TRBJ2-5|17|TRBD1
CASSEPRDRVFQETQYF
TGTGCCAGCAGTGAACCGCGGGACAGGGTGTTTCAAGAGACCCAGTACTTC
>TRBV2|TRBJ1-4|15|TRBD1
CASSKDRGLGEKLFF
TGTGCCAGCAGTAAGGACAGGGGGCTTGGAGAAAAACTGTTTTTT
>TRBV2|TRBJ2-1|15|.
CASQGGGGSYNEQFF
TGTGCCTCCCAAGGAGGGGGGGGCTCCTACAATGAGCAGTTCTTC
>TRBV6-2/TRBV6-3|TRBJ1-1|14|.
CASSGWTVNTEAFF
TGTGCCAGCAGTGGTTGGACAGTGAACACTGAAGCTTTCTTT
>TRBV25-1|TRBJ1-1|14|.
CASRAPGQNTEAFF
TGTGCCAGCAGAGCCCCGGGACAGAACACTGAAGCTTTCTTT
>TRBV28|TRBJ2-1|16|.
CASSFRAGFSYNEQFF
TGTGCCAGCAGTTTTCGTGCAGGCTTCTCCTACAATGAGCAGTTCTTC
>TRBV3-1/TRBV3-2|TRBJ2-2|16|.
CAPLRVPFANTGELFF
TGTGCCCCCCTTCGAGTTCCATTCGCGAACACCGGGGAGCTGTTTTTT
>TRBV7-2|TRBJ1-2|15|TRBD1
CASSKYRGVNYGYTF
TGTGCCAGCAGCAAATACAGGGGGGTGAACTATGGCTACACCTTC
>TRBV29-1|TRBJ1-2|14|TRBD1
CSVGTPQGSRGYTF
TGCAGCGTGGGAACACCACAGGGGTCCCGGGGCTACACCTTC
>TRBV5-1|TRBJ1-3|16|.
CASSPSGPLSGNTIYF
TGCGCCAGCAGCCCCAGCGGGCCGCTCTCTGGAAACACCATATATTTT
>TRBV15|TRBJ2-2|16|.
CATSRGGGLETGELFF
TGTGCCACCAGCAGAGGTGGGGGACTCGAGACCGGGGAGCTGTTTTTT